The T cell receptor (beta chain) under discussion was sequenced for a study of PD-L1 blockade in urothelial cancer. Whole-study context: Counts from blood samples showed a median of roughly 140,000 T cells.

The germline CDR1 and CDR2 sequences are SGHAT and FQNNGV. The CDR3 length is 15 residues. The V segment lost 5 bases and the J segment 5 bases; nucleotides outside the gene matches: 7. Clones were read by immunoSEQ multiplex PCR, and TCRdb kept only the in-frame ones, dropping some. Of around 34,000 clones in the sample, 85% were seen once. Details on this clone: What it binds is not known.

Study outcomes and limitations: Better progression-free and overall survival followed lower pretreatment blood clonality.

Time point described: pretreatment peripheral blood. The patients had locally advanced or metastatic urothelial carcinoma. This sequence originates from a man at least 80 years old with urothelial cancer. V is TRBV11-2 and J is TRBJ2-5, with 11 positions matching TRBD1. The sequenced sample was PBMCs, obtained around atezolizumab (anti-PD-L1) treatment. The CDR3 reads CASSPGTGGWETQYF. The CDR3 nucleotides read TGTGCCAGCAGCCCGGGGACAGGGGGTTGGGAGACCCAGTACTTC. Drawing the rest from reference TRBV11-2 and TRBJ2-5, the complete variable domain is EAGVAQSPRYKIIEKRQSVAFWCNPISGHATLYWYQQILGQGPKLLIQFQNNGVVDDSQLPKDRFSAERLKGVDSTLKIQPAKLEDSAVYLCASSPGTGGWETQYFGPGTRLLVL.